Each of the 18 T cell receptor beta chains below was sequenced from the same sample in a study of OX40 agonist ivuxolimab in advanced cancers. The assay was immunoSEQ multiplex PCR, and TCRdb's table has in-frame clones only and misses some. The sample yields about 32,000 clones, around nine tenths seen once. This specimen consisted of CD4+ or CD8+ T cells sorted from blood, obtained in a trial of the OX40 agonist ivuxolimab. These receptors were taken from an adult with an advanced solid tumor such as melanoma, head and neck, liver or kidney cancer.

J is TRBJ2-7 and V is TRBV5-6; D assignment may be TRBD1 or TRBD2 (5 bases each). The CDR3 runs to 16 residues. Trimming removed 6 bases from V and 3 bases from J, with 22 bases in between. Germline V gene sequence: CDR1 SGHDT, CDR2 YYEEEE. CDR3 amino acids: CASKSLSGQGDYEQYF. The CDR3 DNA sequence: TGTGCCAGCAAGAGCCTCTCCGGGCAGGGAGACTACGAGCAGTACTTC.

The V and J genes are TRBV4-1 and TRBJ2-7, with D perhaps TRBD1 or TRBD2 (7 bases each). The CDR3 consists of 16 residues. Looked up from germline, CDR1 is MGHRA and CDR2 is YSYEKL. Trimming shortened V by 0 bases and J by 3 bases, and 15 bases separated the two germline ends. The CDR3 nucleotides are TGCGCCAGCAGCCAAGAAGGGCAGGGGGGGCTCTACGAGCAGTACTTC. It translates to CASSQEGQGGLYEQYF.

The genes are TRBV5-6 and TRBJ1-5, with 8 positions matching TRBD1. Germline trimming cut 3 bases from V and 5 bases from J; bases unmatched to any gene: 7. The CDR3 length is 15 residues. The germline CDR1 and CDR2 sequences are SGHDT and YYEEEE. CDR3 DNA sequence: TGTGCCAGCAGCTACACCGGACAGGGAGATCAGCCCCAGCATTTT. Translated: CASSYTGQGDQPQHF.

The rearrangement uses TRBV7-6 and TRBJ2-7; the match to TRBD2 covers 11 bases. CDR1 and CDR2 (germline): SGHVS, FNYEAQ. With 3 bases clipped from V and 0 bases from J, the junction kept 4 bases outside the gene matches. The length of the CDR3 is 16 residues. The CDR3 sequence is CASSLLAGGSSYEQYF. CDR3 in DNA: TGTGCCAGCAGCTTGCTAGCGGGGGGCAGCTCCTACGAGCAGTACTTC. Full variable domain (remainder filled in from reference TRBV7-6 and TRBJ2-7): GAGVSQSPRYKVTKRGQDVALRCDPISGHVSLYWYRQALGQGPEFLTYFNYEAQQDKSGLPNDRFSAERPEGSISTLTIQRTEQRDSAMYRCASSLLAGGSSYEQYFGPGTRLTVT.

This clone occurred once. The chain couples TRBV27 to TRBJ2-3; D not certain. CDR3 length equals 14 residues. Germline V CDR1 and CDR2: MNHEY, SMNVEV (reference sequence). The V and J ends lost 6 bases and 1 base respectively, with 11 bases between them. This CDR3 reads CASSRQWGTDTQYF. As DNA, the CDR3 is TGTGCCAGCAGCCGCCAGTGGGGCACAGATACGCAGTATTTT.

The V gene is TRBV30, the J gene TRBJ1-6; no firm D call. Per the germline V gene, CDR1 is GTSNPN and CDR2 is SVGIG (reference sequence). The V end was cut by 3 bases, the J end by 5 bases, with 11 bases between. There are 14 residues in the CDR3. The CDR3 coding sequence is TGTGCCTGGAGACTGTCGATTAATAATTCACCCCTCCACTTT. Protein product: CAWRLSINNSPLHF.

The gene calls are TRBV27 and TRBJ1-3; D ambiguous. This CDR3 comprises 15 residues. Germline V gives CDR1 MNHEY, CDR2 SMNVEV (reference sequence). The V and J ends lost 3 bases and 0 bases respectively, with 9 bases between them. The CDR3 spells CASSFDGSSGNTIYF. CDR3 DNA: TGTGCCAGCAGTTTCGACGGCAGCTCTGGAAACACCATATATTTT.

The chain combines TRBV11-2 with TRBJ1-5, with D possibly being TRBD1 (5 bases). V gave up 3 bases and J gave up 2 bases, with 14 bases separating them. This CDR3 is 16 amino acids long. From germline, CDR1 is SGHAT and CDR2 FQNNGV. The CDR3 region is CASSFHSGLGNQPQHF. CDR3 DNA sequence: TGTGCCAGCAGCTTCCACTCGGGGCTTGGCAATCAGCCCCAGCATTTT.

The rearrangement links TRBV10-1 to TRBJ2-1, with 9 bases fitting TRBD2. The CDR3 is 14 amino acids. V was clipped by 8 bases and J by 8 bases; unmatched bases: 10. The V gene's germline CDR1 is WNHNN and CDR2 SYGVQD (reference sequence). CDR3 loop: CASAGTSYLHEQFF. The CDR3, as DNA: TGCGCCAGCGCCGGGACTAGCTACCTTCATGAGCAGTTCTTC.

The chain combines TRBV7-9 with TRBJ2-3, with D possibly matching TRBD2 (6 bases). CDR1 SEHNR and CDR2 FQNEAQ come from the germline V gene (reference sequence). Trimming left V 5 bases short and J 7 bases short, with 16 bases between. This CDR3 spans 14 amino acids. The CDR3 spells CASSTWDSPNTQYF. The CDR3 DNA reads TGTGCCAGCAGCACTTGGGACTCCCCTAATACGCAGTATTTT.

In DNA, the CDR3 is TGTGCCAGTAGTATTCAACCGGGACTAGTTGGCAATGAGCAGTTCTTC. Translation: CASSIQPGLVGNEQFF. This rearrangement joins TRBV19 to TRBJ2-1; 8 bases are shared with TRBD2. Losses at the gene ends were 3 bases for V and 6 bases for J; bases not matched to a gene: 10. Per the germline V gene, CDR1 is LNHDA and CDR2 is SQIVND (reference sequence). The length of the CDR3 is 16 residues. The entire variable domain, with the rest obtained from reference TRBV19 and TRBJ2-1, is as follows: DGGITQSPKYLFRKEGQNVTLSCEQNLNHDAMYWYRQDPGQGLRLIYYSQIVNDFQKGDIAEGYSVSREKKESFPLTVTSAQKNPTAFYLCASSIQPGLVGNEQFFGPGTRLTVL.

The J gene is TRBJ2-7, the V gene TRBV10-3; unclear D gene. CDR3 length equals 12 residues. Germline CDR1 ENHRY, CDR2 SYGVKD. The V end lost 6 bases, the J end lost 0 bases, and 6 bases lay between the germline ends. The CDR3 DNA is TGTGCCATCAGGGAAAGCTCCTACGAGCAGTACTTC. Amino acid sequence: CAIRESSYEQYF.

The chain carries TRBV10-1 and TRBJ2-3; TRBD1 aligns across 10 bases. The CDR3 runs 15 residues. Germline V gives CDR1 WNHNN, CDR2 SYGVQD (reference sequence). V lost 6 bases, J lost 2 bases, and 5 bases stayed unmatched. The chain's CDR3 is CASSPGTGDTDTQYF. CDR3 sequence (DNA): TGCGCCAGCAGCCCCGGGACAGGGGACACAGATACGCAGTATTTT.

The rearrangement links TRBV30 to TRBJ2-7; D is perhaps TRBD2 (6 bases). The V gene lost 3 bases and the J gene lost 3 bases, with 12 bases spanning the gap. CDR3 size: 13 residues. From germline, CDR1 is GTSNPN and CDR2 SVGIG (reference sequence). The CDR3 DNA follows: TGTGCCTGGAGGGAGGGACCCTACTACGAGCAGTACTTC. Protein: CAWREGPYYEQYF.

The rearrangement uses TRBV11-2 and TRBJ2-7; D may be TRBD1 (5 bases). The CDR3 totals 14 residues. Trimming stripped 1 base from V and 2 bases from J, with 9 bases between. Germline V CDR1 and CDR2: SGHAT, FQNNGV. The CDR3 sequence is CASSLVSGTYEQYF. CDR3 DNA: TGTGCCAGCAGCTTAGTCTCAGGGACCTACGAGCAGTACTTC.

This clone was seen more than once but under ten times. The chain is built from TRBV5-1 and TRBJ1-2, with TRBD1 matching over 7 bases. After removal of 7 bases from V and 4 bases from J, the junction contained 13 bases not matched to a gene. The CDR3 length is 15 residues. The germline V gene encodes CDR1 SGHRS and CDR2 YFSETQ. The CDR3 region is CASSYTGAMSYGYTF. CDR3 bases: TGCGCCAGCTCCTACACAGGGGCCATGAGCTATGGCTACACCTTC.

This clone counts as medium-sized (0.01 to 0.1%). The chain recombines TRBV27 with TRBJ2-7, with D unclear. Germline lookup yields CDR1 MNHEY and CDR2 SMNVEV (reference sequence). The CDR3 is 12 residues long. Trimming cost V 5 bases and J 7 bases, with 12 bases left between them. The CDR3: CASSRTSREQYF. In DNA, the CDR3 is TGTGCCAGCAGTCGAACTTCGCGGGAGCAGTACTTC.

This chain links TRBV19 with TRBJ2-7, with D possibly called TRBD1 or TRBD2 (5 bases each). This CDR3 comprises 15 residues. CDR1 and CDR2 from the germline V gene are LNHDA and SQIVND (reference sequence). V shed 4 bases and J shed 3 bases, with 16 bases lying between them. The CDR3 sequence is CASSTGSAADYEQYF. The CDR3 DNA reads as TGTGCCAGTAGTACAGGGAGCGCTGCTGACTACGAGCAGTACTTC.